The present entry profiles one T cell receptor beta chain with its context. One end of the junction is discordant with germline, which a read error may explain. Sequencing used immunoSEQ multiplex PCR; TCRdb keeps in-frame clones, though not all of them. Altogether hundreds of thousands of clones are present, around 87% being singletons, with the ten largest covering 0.009% to 0.0095%. These data belong to a study of shared T cell receptors in the human thymus. The data were also submitted as part of a second study, on human thymus T cells. From that study: Corrective surgery for congenital heart defects was being performed on the healthy Finnish infants who were the donors. Obtained as resections during corrective heart surgery, the thymus tissue was then studied. Thymic as well as blood repertoires seemed to favor certain V and J genes unevenly. Thymic repertoires from unrelated individuals overlapped highly, related research reported.

The specimen was thymocytes. This TCR came from a boy under two years old with a congenital heart defect.

The CDR3: CASSPEGTDF. The CDR3 nucleotides are TGTGCCAGCTCACCCGAGGGGACAGATTTT. The chain carries TRBV18 and TRBJ2-3; 7 nucleotides agree with TRBD1. Germline V gene sequence: CDR1 KGHSH, CDR2 LQKENI. The CDR3 covers 10 residues. Full variable domain (outside the CDR3, taken from reference TRBV18 and TRBJ2-3): NAGVMQNPRHLVRRRGQEARLRCSPMKGHSHVYWYRQLPEEGLKFMVYLQKENIIDESGMPKERFSAEFPKEGPSILRIQQVVRGDSAAYFCASSPEGTDFGPGTRLTVL.